These 13 T cell receptor beta chains share one sample of origin, sequenced in a study of T cells in tuberculosis. The data were produced by immunoSEQ multiplex PCR, yet TCRdb's version contains in-frame clones alone and is incomplete. The sample lists about 36,000 clones, nearly 95% seen once, with about 6.7% in the top ten. Sequenced: PBMCs. These receptors all come from a donor aged 10-35 years with latent tuberculosis or without tuberculosis infection.

The CDR3 region is CASSLTHRGFSGANVLTF. The CDR3 region has the DNA TGCGCCAGCAGCTTGACCCACAGGGGGTTCTCTGGGGCCAACGTCCTGACTTTC. This chain connects TRBV5-1 to TRBJ2-6; TRBD1 aligns across 8 bases. Germline lookup yields CDR1 SGHRS and CDR2 YFSETQ. The CDR3 has 18 residues. The trim removed 1 base at V and 0 bases at J, leaving 6 bases unmatched. The whole variable domain, filled in from reference TRBV5-1 and TRBJ2-6, reads KAGVTQTPRYLIKTRGQQVTLSCSPISGHRSVSWYQQTPGQGLQFLFEYFSETQRNKGNFPGRFSGRQFSNSRSEMNVSTLELGDSALYLCASSLTHRGFSGANVLTFGAGSRLTVL.

The gene calls are TRBV19 and TRBJ2-1; D unclear. CDR1 is LNHDA and CDR2 is SQIVND in the germline V gene (reference sequence). V was shortened by 3 bases and J by 8 bases, with 8 bases between the two germline ends. The CDR3 length is 12 residues. The CDR3 DNA is TGTGCCAGTAGTATCGTAGTGGATGAGCAGTTCTTC. Translating gives CASSIVVDEQFF.

This CDR3 is CASAKGTDLNSPLHF. CDR3 nucleotide sequence: TGTGCCAGCGCAAAGGGGACAGACCTAAATTCACCCCTCCACTTT. The chain carries TRBV11-2 and TRBJ1-6; 7 bases fit TRBD1. The trim removed 8 bases at V and 7 bases at J, leaving 11 bases unmatched. The CDR3 length is 15 residues. The germline gives CDR1 SGHAT, CDR2 FQNNGV.

The chain employs TRBV10-3 and TRBJ1-5; 7 positions agree with TRBD1. The CDR3 spans 14 residues. CDR1 is ENHRY, CDR2 SYGVKD, per germline. The V and J ends lost 3 bases and 2 bases, in that order; junction bases with no gene match: 1. The CDR3 loop reads CAISDGTGNQPQHF. The CDR3 DNA is TGTGCCATCAGTGACGGGACAGGCAATCAGCCCCAGCATTTT.

This chain links TRBV29-1 with TRBJ2-1, with unresolved D. CDR3 size: 13 residues. The germline V gene has CDR1 SQVTM and CDR2 ANQGSEA. The germline V and J ends were trimmed by 6 bases and 5 bases, with 14 bases remaining between them. In DNA form, the CDR3 reads TGCAGCGTCCGACTTCAGACGGACAATGAGCAGTTCTTC. Translating it yields CSVRLQTDNEQFF.

The chain uses TRBV11-2 and TRBJ1-4; TRBD1 aligns across 7 bases. CDR1 and CDR2 (germline): SGHAT, FQNNGV. This CDR3 is 15 amino acids long. V shed 3 bases, J shed 3 bases, and the junction held 4 bases outside the gene matches. The CDR3 region has the DNA TGTGCCAGCAGCTTCGCCGGGACAGCTAATGAAAAACTGTTTTTT. Translation: CASSFAGTANEKLFF. Based on the CDR3 plus reference TRBV11-2 and TRBJ1-4, the full variable domain is EAGVAQSPRYKIIEKRQSVAFWCNPISGHATLYWYQQILGQGPKLLIQFQNNGVVDDSQLPKDRFSAERLKGVDSTLKIQPAKLEDSAVYLCASSFAGTANEKLFFGSGTQLSVL.

The V gene is TRBV7-2, the J gene TRBJ1-3, with D unclear. This CDR3 spans 12 amino acids. Trimming took 6 bases from V and 6 from J, leaving 9 bases between them. Germline CDR1 reads SGHTA; CDR2 reads FQGNSA. The chain's CDR3 is CASSQAKNTIYF. CDR3 nucleotides: TGTGCCAGCAGTCAGGCCAAAAACACCATATATTTT.

The chain is built from TRBV29-1 and TRBJ1-2, with D perhaps TRBD1 (5 bases). This CDR3 region has 13 residues. V was trimmed by 4 bases and J by 4 bases, leaving 13 bases between them. In germline, CDR1 is SQVTM, CDR2 ANQGSEA. This CDR3 is CSVAVTGGYGYTF. DNA for the CDR3: TGCAGCGTTGCGGTTACCGGGGGCTATGGCTACACCTTC. Looking up the rest from reference TRBV29-1 and TRBJ1-2 gives the full variable domain: SAVISQKPSRDICQRGTSLTIQCQVDSQVTMMFWYRQQPGQSLTLIATANQGSEATYESGFVIDKFPISRPNLTFSTLTVSNMSPEDSSIYLCSVAVTGGYGYTFGSGTRLTVV.

This chain links TRBV6-1 with TRBJ1-5; D is ambiguous. The CDR3 contains 15 residues. Per the germline V gene, CDR1 is MNHNS and CDR2 is SASEGT. The ends were cut back, 8 bases at V and 0 bases at J, with 14 bases in the middle. The CDR3 sequence is CASAARDYSNQPQHF. CDR3 bases: TGTGCCAGCGCAGCGCGCGATTATAGCAATCAGCCCCAGCATTTT.

The rearrangement uses TRBV5-1 and TRBJ2-1; tentative D call: TRBD2 (6 bases). Germline loops: CDR1 SGHRS, CDR2 YFSETQ. V was clipped by 0 bases and J by 7 bases, with 8 bases between them. This CDR3 spans 13 amino acids. The CDR3 here is CASSLAGGNEQFF. The DNA for the CDR3 is TGCGCCAGCAGCTTGGCCGGGGGAAATGAGCAGTTCTTC.

The chain employs TRBV10-3 and TRBJ2-2; 9 bases map to TRBD1. Per the germline V gene, CDR1 is ENHRY and CDR2 is SYGVKD. The V segment lost 10 bases and the J segment 7 bases; nucleotides outside the gene matches: 13. This CDR3 has 15 amino acids. This CDR3 reads CATNRQGEIGGELFF. In DNA, the CDR3 is TGTGCCACAAACCGACAGGGGGAAATTGGCGGGGAGCTGTTTTTT.

The V call is TRBV5-1, the J call TRBJ2-7; TRBD1 agrees at 7 bases. With V trimmed by 3 bases and J by 2 bases, 5 bases remained unmatched. This CDR3 is 14 amino acids long. CDR1 is SGHRS, CDR2 YFSETQ, per germline. CDR3 sequence: CASSSRDRAYEQYF. CDR3 nucleotides: TGCGCCAGCAGCTCTCGGGACAGAGCCTACGAGCAGTACTTC.

This chain links TRBV7-9 with TRBJ2-7, with D unclear. The CDR3 length is 14 residues. In germline, CDR1 is SEHNR, CDR2 FQNEAQ (reference sequence). V lost 1 base to trimming and J lost 2 bases, with 9 bases between them. The CDR3 DNA reads as TGTGCCAGCAGCTTAGTCGGAGCAACCTACGAGCAGTACTTC. Encoded protein: CASSLVGATYEQYF.